This T cell receptor (beta chain) was identified during a study of T cells in Graves' hyperthyroidism and ophthalmopathy. Study summary: Peripheral blood specimens were obtained at initial diagnosis, prior to any treatment.

Points from the study as a whole: The model foresaw ophthalmopathy a median 6.5 months prior to onset.

These patients, aged 18 to 65, had recently diagnosed hyperthyroidism lasting under 2 months. Based on clinical symptoms, serum thyroxine and TRAb, thyroid ultrasound and orbital computed tomography, diagnoses were reached. Concerning this clonotype itself: Antigen specificity is unknown.

TCR beta CDR3 regions were amplified from RNA. The study used the HTBI primer set for a first-round RT-PCR of the TCR CDR3. A single record per CDR3 protein comes from TCRdb applying MiXCR to the multiplex PCR reads. The sample holds more than 500,000 distinct CDR3 sequences; roughly 15% are singletons and the top ten take roughly 13%. The germline V and J ends were trimmed by 3 bases and 3 bases, with 9 bases remaining between them. The CDR3 consists of 13 residues. Germline V CDR1 and CDR2: DFQATT, SNEGSKA (reference sequence). The source of this sequence is a middle-aged woman with Graves' hyperthyroidism. The chain uses TRBV20-1 and TRBJ1-5; a weak D match, TRBD1 (5 bases). Specimen: blood. The CDR3 spells CSASGGDNQPQHF. CDR3 DNA sequence: TGCAGTGCTAGCGGGGGTGACAATCAGCCCCAGCATTTT.